Shown below are 24 T cell receptor beta chains from a single sample sequenced in a study of radiotherapy plus CTLA-4 blockade in lung cancer. Assay used: immunoSEQ multiplex PCR; TCRdb lists only in-frame clones, some missing. Of about 43,000 clones listed, roughly 67% are singletons. Sample: peripheral blood, taken from a patient treated with radiotherapy plus ipilimumab. These receptor sequences come from a human donor with non-small cell lung cancer who had a partial response to radiotherapy plus ipilimumab.

For this clone: The sample has other DNA sequences that encode this CDR3 too. This chain uses TRBV9 with TRBJ2-5; no definite D call. The V gene lost 3 bases and the J gene lost 2 bases, with 17 bases spanning the gap. The CDR3 is 16 residues long. CDR1 is SGDLS, CDR2 YYNGEE, per germline. The CDR3 bases are TGTGCCAGCAGCGCCCGAGGAGTCCCGGCACAAGAGACCCAGTACTTC. Residues: CASSARGVPAQETQYF.

The rearrangement uses TRBV9 and TRBJ2-7; D is possibly TRBD2 (5 bases). V dropped 2 bases and J dropped 5 bases, with 8 bases sitting between them. The CDR3 is 12 amino acids. The germline V gene has CDR1 SGDLS and CDR2 YYNGEE. CDR3 bases: TGTGCCAGCAGCGTCGACGGGGACGAGCAGTACTTC. Its protein product is CASSVDGDEQYF.

Sample share makes this clone medium-sized. The V call is TRBV19, the J call TRBJ1-1; D remains ambiguous. V lost 3 bases and J 6 bases, leaving 14 bases between the germline ends. The germline V gene encodes CDR1 LNHDA and CDR2 SQIVND (reference sequence). This CDR3 is 14 amino acids long. The CDR3 coding sequence is TGTGCCAGTAGTATCCGGGGTCTAGATTCTGAAGCTTTCTTT. It specifies CASSIRGLDSEAFF.

The chain is built from TRBV29-1 and TRBJ2-2, with D perhaps TRBD1 (5 bases). The CDR3 extends over 13 amino acids. V was pared by 4 bases and J by 7 bases, with 13 bases between. Germline assignment: CDR1 SQVTM and CDR2 ANQGSEA. CDR3 amino acids: CSVASGRNGELFF. CDR3 coding DNA: TGCAGCGTTGCATCAGGGCGGAACGGGGAGCTGTTTTTT.

The table lists this clone with a few counts. The chain couples TRBV14 to TRBJ2-2, with 10 bases identical to TRBD2. Germline trimming cut 4 bases from V and 6 bases from J; bases unmatched to any gene: 5. Germline V gene sequence: CDR1 SGHDN, CDR2 FVKESK. This CDR3 spans 15 amino acids. As DNA, the CDR3 is TGTGCCAGCAGCCCCAGCGGGGGGGCTTCCGGGGAGCTGTTTTTT. Protein sequence: CASSPSGGASGELFF.

The J gene is TRBJ2-7, the V gene TRBV7-8, with D possibly being TRBD2 (7 bases). The V end lost 6 bases, the J end lost 2 bases, and 14 bases lay between the germline ends. The CDR3 loop spans 14 amino acids. Germline-derived CDR1 and CDR2 are SGHVS and FQNEAQ. CDR3 sequence: CASRGGTTAYEQYF. The CDR3 DNA reads as TGTGCCAGCAGGGGAGGGACAACAGCCTACGAGCAGTACTTC.

This clone was counted a few times. The chain links TRBV14 to TRBJ1-2, with TRBD1 identical over 8 bases. Per the germline V gene, CDR1 is SGHDN and CDR2 is FVKESK. J was trimmed by 4 bases and V by 1 base; bases with no gene match: 2. CDR3 length: 14 amino acids. CDR3 nucleotide sequence: TGTGCCAGCAGCCAAGTGGACAGGGTCTATGGCTACACCTTC. It yields the protein CASSQVDRVYGYTF.

This chain uses TRBV7-3 with TRBJ1-6; 10 bases are a match to TRBD1. The V gene's germline CDR1 is SGHTA and CDR2 FQGTGA. The CDR3 spans 15 residues. V gave up 2 bases and J gave up 12 bases; unmatched junction bases: 7. The CDR3 protein is CASSLGTGASQPLHF. The CDR3 bases are TGTGCCAGCAGCTTAGGGACAGGGGCTTCGCAACCCCTCCACTTT.

The V and J genes are TRBV27 and TRBJ1-1, with D possibly TRBD1 on 6 matching bases. The CDR3 is 15 residues long. V was pared by 5 bases and J by 8 bases, with 21 bases between. The germline CDR1 and CDR2 sequences are MNHEY and SMNVEV (reference sequence). The chain's CDR3 is CASSPPPTDRTEAFF. The CDR3 bases are TGTGCCAGCAGTCCCCCCCCTACGGACAGAACGGAAGCTTTCTTT.

The rearrangement uses TRBV29-1 and TRBJ2-3; a weak D match, TRBD2 (5 bases). There are 12 residues in the CDR3. Trimming took 7 bases from V and 2 from J, leaving 10 bases between them. The germline V gene encodes CDR1 SQVTM and CDR2 ANQGSEA. The CDR3 coding sequence is TGCAGCGCCCAAGCGGCCACAGATACGCAGTATTTT. It specifies CSAQAATDTQYF.

The chain is built from TRBV7-9 and TRBJ2-1; 13 bases line up with TRBD2. The CDR3 has 15 amino acids. The V gene end was trimmed by 3 bases and the J gene end by 6 bases; junction bases not matched to a gene: 2. CDR1 and CDR2 from the germline V gene are SEHNR and FQNEAQ (reference sequence). CDR3 DNA sequence: TGTGCCAGCAGCTTGACTAGCGGGAGGTCCAATGAGCAGTTCTTC. It is translated as CASSLTSGRSNEQFF.

The sample holds a few counts of this clone. The gene calls are TRBV25-1 and TRBJ2-3; D might be TRBD2 (5 bases). The V gene's germline CDR1 is MGHDK and CDR2 SYGVNS. CDR3 length: 13 residues. Trimming cost V 9 bases and J 5 bases, with 15 bases left between them. CDR3 DNA sequence: TGTGCCAGTAGCCCGGGGTGGGGAGATACGCAGTATTTT. This encodes CASSPGWGDTQYF.

The V and J genes are TRBV5-1 and TRBJ1-4, with D tentatively TRBD1 (6 bases). Deletions cut 0 bases from V and 0 bases from J, with 6 bases between. The CDR3 has 15 amino acids. CDR1 and CDR2 (germline): SGHRS, YFSETQ. Written as DNA, the CDR3 is TGCGCCAGCAGCTTGGACAGGGCAACTAATGAAAAACTGTTTTTT. Translation: CASSLDRATNEKLFF.

J is TRBJ2-5 and V is TRBV15, with a possible D match to TRBD2 (5 bases). The CDR3 runs 13 residues. Trimming cost V 8 bases and J 3 bases, with 13 bases left between them. Germline V lookup: CDR1 LNHNV, CDR2 YYDKDF (reference sequence). CDR3 sequence: CATAEGSKETQYF. The CDR3, as DNA: TGTGCCACCGCAGAGGGATCGAAAGAGACCCAGTACTTC.

The genes are TRBV27 and TRBJ2-7, with 9 bases that match TRBD1. Germline lookup yields CDR1 MNHEY and CDR2 SMNVEV (reference sequence). V shed 5 bases, J shed 2 bases, and the junction held 7 bases outside the gene matches. This CDR3 has 15 amino acids. The CDR3 protein is CASSPGDRDPYEQYF. The CDR3 coding sequence is TGTGCCAGCAGTCCAGGGGACAGGGACCCCTACGAGCAGTACTTC.

The sample holds a few counts of this clone. This chain connects TRBV4-2 to TRBJ2-5; the match to TRBD1 covers 8 bases. The CDR3 has 17 amino acids. The V gene end was trimmed by 1 base and the J gene end by 3 bases; junction bases not matched to a gene: 10. Germline CDR1 and CDR2: LGHNA and YNFKEQ. Here the CDR3 DNA reads TGTGCCAGCAGCCAAGGCTCGGGGACAGGACCTAAAGAGACCCAGTACTTC. This encodes CASSQGSGTGPKETQYF.

The V gene is TRBV4-1, the J gene TRBJ1-1; D uncertain. CDR1 and CDR2 (germline): MGHRA, YSYEKL. Trimming took off 1 base at V and 4 bases at J, with 10 bases between the two ends. This CDR3 has 14 residues. The chain's CDR3 is CASSQGMRFTEAFF. The CDR3 region has the DNA TGCGCCAGCAGCCAAGGGATGAGGTTCACTGAAGCTTTCTTT.

The rearrangement joins TRBV5-6 to TRBJ2-5, with D perhaps matching TRBD2 (6 bases). The germline CDR1 and CDR2 sequences are SGHDT and YYEEEE. Trimming shortened V by 0 bases and J by 0 bases, and 15 bases separated the two germline ends. This CDR3 is built from 17 residues. The CDR3 sequence: CASSLVIGGANQETQYF. The CDR3 DNA follows: TGTGCCAGCAGCTTGGTCATCGGCGGGGCAAACCAAGAGACCCAGTACTTC.

This chain uses TRBV15 with TRBJ1-2; no clear D gene. Germline CDR1 and CDR2: LNHNV and YYDKDF (reference sequence). CDR3 length: 14 residues. V was shortened by 1 base and J by 6 bases, with 12 bases between the two germline ends. DNA for the CDR3: TGTGCCACCAGCAGAGTGGCAGGAGGGAATGGCTACACCTTC. Translating gives CATSRVAGGNGYTF. The variable domain in full, with the rest retrieved from reference TRBV15 and TRBJ1-2, is DAMVIQNPRYQVTQFGKPVTLSCSQTLNHNVMYWYQQKSSQAPKLLFHYYDKDFNNEADTPDNFQSRRPNTSFCFLDIRSPGLGDTAMYLCATSRVAGGNGYTFGSGTRLTVV.

The chain combines TRBV10-3 with TRBJ2-7, with 7 bases that match TRBD2. Germline assignment: CDR1 ENHRY and CDR2 SYGVKD. The CDR3 extends over 14 amino acids. The junction had 7 bases not matched to a gene; V was cut back by 6 bases and J by 2 bases. In DNA form, the CDR3 reads TGTGCCATCAGGAGGGGAGGGAGAGCCTACGAGCAGTACTTC. This encodes CAIRRGGRAYEQYF.

This chain uses TRBV29-1 with TRBJ2-2, with D maybe TRBD1 (5 bases). CDR1 and CDR2 (germline): SQVTM, ANQGSEA. This CDR3 is 13 amino acids long. Trimming removed 4 bases from V and 3 bases from J, with 9 bases in between. The CDR3 loop is CSVVGRDTGELFF. The CDR3 nucleotides are TGCAGCGTTGTGGGCAGGGACACCGGGGAGCTGTTTTTT.

This clone appeared once. This chain uses TRBV9 with TRBJ2-3; D call uncertain. V was shortened by 0 bases and J by 6 bases, with 8 bases between the two germline ends. Germline lookup yields CDR1 SGDLS and CDR2 YYNGEE. The CDR3 has 13 residues. CDR3: CASSVGVADTQYF. In nucleotides, the CDR3 is TGTGCCAGCAGCGTAGGAGTCGCCGATACGCAGTATTTT.

The V call is TRBV11-2, the J call TRBJ1-2; tentatively, D is TRBD1 (5 bases). V shed 5 bases and J shed 4 bases, with 8 bases lying between them. This CDR3 region has 12 residues. Germline V CDR1 and CDR2: SGHAT, FQNNGV. CDR3 residues: CASSLTGYGYTF. The CDR3 coding sequence is TGTGCCAGCAGCCTTACAGGCTATGGCTACACCTTC.

The table lists this clone with a few counts. V gene TRBV6-1 combines with J gene TRBJ2-7; 8 nucleotides align to TRBD1. CDR1 MNHNS and CDR2 SASEGT come from the germline V gene. Losses at the gene ends were 6 bases for V and 3 bases for J; bases not matched to a gene: 10. The CDR3 consists of 15 residues. The CDR3 nucleotides are TGTGCCAGCAGCGGACAGGGCGGTATGAGCTACGAGCAGTACTTC. The encoded protein is CASSGQGGMSYEQYF.